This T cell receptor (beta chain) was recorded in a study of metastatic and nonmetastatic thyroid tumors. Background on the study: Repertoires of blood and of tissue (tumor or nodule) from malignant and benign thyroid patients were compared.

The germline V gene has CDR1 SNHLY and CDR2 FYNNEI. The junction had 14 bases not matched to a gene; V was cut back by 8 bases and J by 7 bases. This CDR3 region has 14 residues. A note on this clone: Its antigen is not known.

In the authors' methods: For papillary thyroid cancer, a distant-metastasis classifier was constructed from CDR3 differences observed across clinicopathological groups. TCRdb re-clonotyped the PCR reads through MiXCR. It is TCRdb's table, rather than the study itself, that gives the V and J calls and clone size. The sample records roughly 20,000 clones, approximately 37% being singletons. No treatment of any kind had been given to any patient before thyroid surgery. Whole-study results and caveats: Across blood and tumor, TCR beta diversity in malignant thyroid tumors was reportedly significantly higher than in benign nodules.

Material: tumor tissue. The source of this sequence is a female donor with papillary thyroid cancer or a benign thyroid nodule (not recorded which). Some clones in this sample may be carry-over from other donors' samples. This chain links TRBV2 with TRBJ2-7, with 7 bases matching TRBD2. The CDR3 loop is CASESGERGLEQYF. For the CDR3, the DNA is TGTGCCAGCGAATCTGGGGAGCGGGGTTTAGAGCAGTACTTC.